Shown below are 28 T cell receptor beta chains from a single sample sequenced in a study of blood T cell repertoires in COVID-19. TCRdb keeps only in-frame clones here, not all; method: immunoSEQ multiplex PCR. The sample lists 60,000 to 85,000 clones, 75% to 95% occurring once. Sequenced material: peripheral blood. These receptors were taken from a man aged 35 to 55 with COVID-19, enrolled during active disease.

This chain uses TRBV19 with TRBJ1-1, with 9 bases aligning to TRBD1. CDR1 LNHDA and CDR2 SQIVND come from the germline V gene (reference sequence). Trimming took 5 bases from V and 1 from J; bases not matched to a gene: 8. The CDR3 runs 16 residues. The CDR3 sequence is CASSVGQGRRNTEAFF. The CDR3 DNA is TGTGCCAGTAGTGTCGGACAGGGGAGGAGGAACACTGAAGCTTTCTTT.

The J gene is TRBJ2-1, the V gene TRBV2, with D possibly TRBD1 on 6 matching bases. CDR1 is SNHLY and CDR2 is FYNNEI in the germline V gene. V lost 6 bases and J 4 bases, leaving 13 bases between the germline ends. The CDR3 runs to 14 residues. The CDR3 region is CASRKQGIYNEQFF. CDR3 in DNA: TGTGCCAGCAGAAAACAGGGAATTTACAATGAGCAGTTCTTC.

V gene TRBV4-1 combines with J gene TRBJ2-1, with TRBD1 matching 9 bases. Germline CDR1 and CDR2: MGHRA and YSYEKL. The ends lost 4 bases at V and 7 bases at J; junction bases unmatched: 5. The CDR3 extends over 14 amino acids. The CDR3 DNA reads TGCGCCAGCAGCCTACAGGGGGCGCGTAATGAGCAGTTCTTC. It translates to CASSLQGARNEQFF.

To note about this clone: Compared with germline, one end of the junction differs, possibly owing to a read error. V gene TRBV15 combines with J gene TRBJ1-6; 7 bases fit TRBD1. Germline values: CDR1 LNHNV, CDR2 YYDKDF (reference sequence). The CDR3 loop spans 14 amino acids. CDR3 nucleotides: TGTGCCACCACCAGAGAGACAGGGAGTTCACCCCTCCACTTT. Its translation is CATTRETGSSPLHF.

J is TRBJ2-3 and V is TRBV30; 8 nucleotides align to TRBD1. This CDR3 has 17 amino acids. V gave up 4 bases and J gave up 5 bases; unmatched junction bases: 17. The germline CDR1 and CDR2 sequences are GTSNPN and SVGIG (reference sequence). CDR3 bases: TGTGCCTGGATCCCAGCTTGGGCTGGGACAGGCGGAGATACGCAGTATTTT. This translates into CAWIPAWAGTGGDTQYF.

The chain combines TRBV5-1 with TRBJ1-3; D might be TRBD1 (5 bases). V lost 2 bases and J 0 bases, leaving 6 bases between the germline ends. The germline V gene has CDR1 SGHRS and CDR2 YFSETQ. CDR3 length: 14 amino acids. CDR3 sequence (DNA): TGCGCCAGCAGCTTAGGGGTCTCTGGAAACACCATATATTTT. It is translated as CASSLGVSGNTIYF.

The rearrangement joins TRBV5-1 to TRBJ2-1; TRBD1 aligns across 7 bases. There are 15 residues in the CDR3. The germline V gene encodes CDR1 SGHRS and CDR2 YFSETQ. Trimming removed 4 bases from V and 1 base from J; junction bases left unmatched: 5. CDR3 DNA: TGCGCCAGCAGCCCCGGGACAGATTCCTACAATGAGCAGTTCTTC. Translation: CASSPGTDSYNEQFF. Based on the CDR3 plus reference TRBV5-1 and TRBJ2-1, the full variable domain is KAGVTQTPRYLIKTRGQQVTLSCSPISGHRSVSWYQQTPGQGLQFLFEYFSETQRNKGNFPGRFSGRQFSNSRSEMNVSTLELGDSALYLCASSPGTDSYNEQFFGPGTRLTVL.

This sequence joins TRBV5-1 and TRBJ1-1; D is perhaps TRBD1 (5 bases). The V end lost 0 bases, the J end lost 4 bases, and 13 bases lay between the germline ends. CDR1 is SGHRS, CDR2 YFSETQ, per germline. This CDR3 is built from 15 residues. The CDR3 sequence: CASSLGGVQGTEAFF. CDR3 coding DNA: TGCGCCAGCAGCTTGGGCGGGGTCCAGGGCACTGAAGCTTTCTTT.

This chain links TRBV4-2 with TRBJ1-1; a weak D match, TRBD1 (5 bases). The length of the CDR3 is 15 residues. The ends were cut back, 4 bases at V and 0 bases at J, with 12 bases in the middle. Germline CDR1 and CDR2: LGHNA and YNFKEQ. The CDR3 protein is CASSRSQVMNTEAFF. CDR3 DNA: TGTGCCAGCAGCCGGTCACAGGTCATGAACACTGAAGCTTTCTTT.

The V gene is TRBV2, the J gene TRBJ1-1; a possible D gene is TRBD1 (5 bases). Trimming left V 6 bases short and J 1 base short, with 9 bases between. Germline-derived CDR1 and CDR2 are SNHLY and FYNNEI. This CDR3 has 13 amino acids. CDR3 loop: CASSTDRNTEAFF. The CDR3 coding sequence is TGTGCCAGCAGCACAGACAGGAACACTGAAGCTTTCTTT.

J is TRBJ2-3 and V is TRBV19; D gene unclear. Germline loops: CDR1 LNHDA, CDR2 SQIVND (reference sequence). Trimming removed 8 bases from V and 3 bases from J, with 9 bases in between. This CDR3 is built from 12 residues. CDR3 nucleotide sequence: TGTGCCAGTTCTATTAGAACAGATACGCAGTATTTT. It translates to CASSIRTDTQYF. Together with reference TRBV19 and TRBJ2-3, the CDR3 gives the full variable domain: DGGITQSPKYLFRKEGQNVTLSCEQNLNHDAMYWYRQDPGQGLRLIYYSQIVNDFQKGDIAEGYSVSREKKESFPLTVTSAQKNPTAFYLCASSIRTDTQYFGPGTRLTVL.

This chain uses TRBV7-3 with TRBJ2-1; 9 nucleotides align to TRBD1. Germline assignment: CDR1 SGHTA and CDR2 FQGTGA. J was trimmed by 5 bases and V by 5 bases; bases with no gene match: 10. The CDR3 consists of 16 residues. In nucleotides, the CDR3 is TGTGCCAGCAGCCCAACCGGGACAGGGAGGAACAATGAGCAGTTCTTC. Its translation: CASSPTGTGRNNEQFF.

The chain has TRBV28 and TRBJ2-7; possibly TRBD2 for D (5 bases). Trimming stripped 8 bases from V and 3 bases from J, with 11 bases between. In germline, CDR1 is MDHEN, CDR2 SYDVKM. This CDR3 spans 12 amino acids. In DNA form, the CDR3 reads TGTGCCAGCCGGAGGAGTAACTACGAGCAGTACTTC. Translated: CASRRSNYEQYF.

The chain carries TRBV9 and TRBJ1-4; no clear D gene. CDR1 and CDR2 from the germline V gene are SGDLS and YYNGEE. The CDR3 sequence is 15 residues long. Trimming left V 0 bases short and J 7 bases short, with 13 bases between. For the CDR3, the DNA is TGTGCCAGCAGCGTAGCGGGAAACCCGTTTGAAAAACTGTTTTTT. It is translated as CASSVAGNPFEKLFF.

The rearrangement joins TRBV5-6 to TRBJ1-1; unclear D gene. The CDR3 length is 16 residues. In germline, CDR1 is SGHDT, CDR2 YYEEEE. Trimming cost V 1 base and J 0 bases, with 13 bases left between them. The CDR3 DNA reads as TGTGCCAGCAGCTTGAGGAGTAATCCCCTGAACACTGAAGCTTTCTTT. It encodes CASSLRSNPLNTEAFF. The variable domain in full, completed from reference TRBV5-6 and TRBJ1-1, reads DAGVTQSPTHLIKTRGQQVTLRCSPKSGHDTVSWYQQALGQGPQFIFQYYEEEERQRGNFPDRFSGHQFPNYSSELNVNALLLGDSALYLCASSLRSNPLNTEAFFGQGTRLTVV.

The chain joins TRBV5-1 to TRBJ1-1, with D perhaps TRBD1 (6 bases). The CDR3 loop spans 13 amino acids. With 4 bases removed from V and 3 bases from J, the gap between germline ends came to 10 bases. CDR1 is SGHRS, CDR2 YFSETQ, per germline. In DNA form, the CDR3 reads TGCGCCAGCAGCGTACAGGGTGACACTGAAGCTTTCTTT. Amino acids: CASSVQGDTEAFF.

This chain joins TRBV21-1 and TRBJ2-7; the listed D gene, TRBD1, was not tested against the DNA. TRBV21-1 is a documented pseudogene. CDR3 length: 16 residues. The CDR3 sequence is CASSHIWARLAYEQYF. The CDR3 DNA follows: TGTGCCAGCAGCCATATTTGGGCACGCCTTGCCTACGAGCAGTACTTC.

This chain joins TRBV7-6 and TRBJ2-1; 8 nucleotides align to TRBD2. CDR3 length: 15 amino acids. The ends lost 5 bases at V and 4 bases at J; junction bases unmatched: 7. Germline V gene sequence: CDR1 SGHVS, CDR2 FNYEAQ. The CDR3 DNA reads TGTGCCAGCAGCCCTAGGACTAGCCATTACAATGAGCAGTTCTTC. Residues: CASSPRTSHYNEQFF.

This chain connects TRBV7-9 to TRBJ1-6; the D is unclear. V was pared by 1 base and J by 13 bases, with 17 bases between. From germline, CDR1 is SEHNR and CDR2 FQNEAQ (reference sequence). CDR3 length equals 15 residues. CDR3 loop: CASSLGSNSAVPLHF. The CDR3 DNA reads TGTGCCAGCAGCTTAGGAAGCAACAGTGCCGTGCCCCTCCACTTT.

V gene TRBV2 combines with J gene TRBJ1-5, with D uncertain. Germline lookup yields CDR1 SNHLY and CDR2 FYNNEI. Trimming removed 8 bases from V and 6 bases from J, with 14 bases in between. The CDR3 spans 13 residues. CDR3 coding DNA: TGTGCCAGCCGGGATCTTCCGGGTCAGCCCCAGCATTTT. This translates into CASRDLPGQPQHF.

The J gene is TRBJ1-1, the V gene TRBV11-2, with 9 bases matching TRBD1. There are 15 residues in the CDR3. The V gene end was trimmed by 0 bases and the J gene end by 8 bases; junction bases not matched to a gene: 7. Germline V gives CDR1 SGHAT, CDR2 FQNNGV. In nucleotides, the CDR3 is TGTGCCAGCAGCTTAGAGGGGGGGACAGGGAGCGAAGCTTTCTTT. This gives the protein CASSLEGGTGSEAFF.

This clone is categorized as medium-sized. The chain couples TRBV28 to TRBJ2-4; TRBD2 aligns across 10 bases. Germline assignment: CDR1 MDHEN and CDR2 SYDVKM. V lost 6 bases, J lost 1 base, and 12 bases stayed unmatched. This CDR3 spans 18 amino acids. The CDR3 DNA reads TGTGCCAGCAGCCCGTTAAGCGGGGGGGCCGCTGCCAAAAACATTCAGTACTTC. Protein product: CASSPLSGGAAAKNIQYF.

The chain recombines TRBV28 with TRBJ1-6; 10 bases are a match to TRBD1. After removal of 6 bases from V and 9 bases from J, the junction contained 14 bases not matched to a gene. Per germline, CDR1 MDHEN and CDR2 SYDVKM. The CDR3 is made up of 17 amino acids. CDR3 sequence: CASRRRQGAEVGSPLHF. The CDR3 DNA reads as TGTGCCAGCAGACGACGACAGGGGGCAGAAGTGGGTTCACCCCTCCACTTT.

This sequence joins TRBV12-5 and TRBJ1-2; a possible D gene is TRBD1 (6 bases). The V gene lost 3 bases and the J gene lost 5 bases, with 13 bases spanning the gap. This CDR3 is 14 amino acids long. Germline CDR1 LGHNT, CDR2 FRNRAP. The DNA of the CDR3 is TGTGCTAGTGGTTTATCGGGGGGCCGTTATGGCTACACCTTC. This sequence encodes CASGLSGGRYGYTF. Full variable domain (missing parts from reference TRBV12-5 and TRBJ1-2): DARVTQTPRHKVTEMGQEVTMRCQPILGHNTVFWYRQTMMQGLELLAYFRNRAPLDDSGMPKDRFSAEMPDATLATLKIQPSEPRDSAVYFCASGLSGGRYGYTFGSGTRLTVV.

The chain couples TRBV5-1 to TRBJ2-5, with D tentatively TRBD1 (6 bases). The CDR3 contains 16 residues. Trimming pared 4 bases from V and 2 bases from J, leaving 18 bases between. The germline gives CDR1 SGHRS, CDR2 YFSETQ. The CDR3 DNA is TGCGCCAGCAGCCTATCGCAGGGGACGGGGCAAGAGACCCAGTACTTC. Translating gives CASSLSQGTGQETQYF.

The chain recombines TRBV15 with TRBJ1-2; no firm D call. V lost 3 bases and J 4 bases, leaving 15 bases between the germline ends. Germline CDR1 is LNHNV and CDR2 is YYDKDF (reference sequence). This CDR3 region has 15 residues. This CDR3 reads CATSSRRSASYGYTF. As DNA, the CDR3 is TGTGCCACCAGCAGCCGACGTTCCGCTAGCTATGGCTACACCTTC.

The chain carries TRBV7-9 and TRBJ1-1, with a possible D match to TRBD1 (5 bases). The CDR3 is 14 residues long. The V end lost 2 bases, the J end lost 5 bases, and 12 bases lay between the germline ends. Germline V gene data show CDR1 as SEHNR and CDR2 as FQNEAQ (reference sequence). The CDR3 nucleotides are TGTGCCAGCAGCTTAACCGCCCAGGGAACTGAAGCTTTCTTT. It is translated as CASSLTAQGTEAFF.

The chain joins TRBV7-9 to TRBJ2-1; 10 bases match TRBD2. CDR1 is SEHNR, CDR2 FQNEAQ, per germline (reference sequence). V shed 2 bases, J shed 7 bases, and the junction held 5 bases outside the gene matches. The CDR3 length is 15 residues. The CDR3 loop is CASSLISGGANEQFF. The CDR3 region has the DNA TGTGCCAGCAGCTTAATAAGCGGGGGGGCAAATGAGCAGTTCTTC.